This record concerns one T cell receptor beta chain sequence. Deletions cut 4 bases from V and 7 bases from J, with 8 bases between. Germline CDR1 and CDR2: SGHNT and YYREEE (reference sequence). The CDR3 has 11 residues. TCRdb re-analysed the RT-PCR reads in MiXCR, keeping a single row per CDR3 protein. The sample lists about 680,000 distinct CDR3 sequences; approximately 15% were seen once. The V and J genes are TRBV5-4 and TRBJ2-5; D perhaps matches TRBD1 (6 bases). Sample: memory CD4+ T cells from blood. The TCR was taken from a female donor in good health, serving as a healthy control. The CDR3: CASSATGTQYF. CDR3 coding DNA: TGTGCCAGCAGCGCGACAGGGACCCAGTACTTC. The entire variable domain, with the rest obtained from reference TRBV5-4 and TRBJ2-5, is as follows: ETGVTQSPTHLIKTRGQQVTLRCSSQSGHNTVSWYQQALGQGPQFIFQYYREEENGRGNFPPRFSGLQFPNYSSELNVNALELDDSALYLCASSATGTQYFGPGTRLLVL.